This T cell receptor beta chain emerged from a study of technical replicates of blood from several donors. TCRdb's table, derived via immunoSEQ multiplex PCR, lists solely in-frame clones and lacks some. The data contain under 90,000 clones, 95% to 98% of them singletons. Germline CDR1 MNHNY, CDR2 SVGAGI (reference sequence). Trimming removed 10 bases from V and 3 bases from J, with 15 bases in between. The CDR3 runs to 14 residues. The receptor was isolated from a human donor in good health. Sample: T cells isolated from PBMCs. The chain recombines TRBV6-6 with TRBJ2-2; D is possibly TRBD1 (6 bases). The CDR3 sequence: CATVARGDTGELFF. CDR3 DNA: TGTGCCACAGTGGCCAGGGGTGACACCGGGGAGCTGTTTTTT.